These 15 T cell receptor beta chains were all obtained from the same sample, sequenced in a study of beta chain features in type 1 diabetes. Sequencing targeted expressed TCRB transcripts, as all isolated RNA had been reverse transcribed. The assay was immunoSEQ multiplex PCR, and TCRdb's table has in-frame clones only and misses some. The sample lists 860,000 or so clones, roughly 15% occurring once. The specimen was naive CD4+ T cells from blood. The receptors stem from a woman under 30 in good health.

J is TRBJ1-2 and V is TRBV27, with no clear D. CDR1 is MNHEY and CDR2 is SMNVEV in the germline V gene (reference sequence). CDR3 length: 14 amino acids. The V gene lost 2 bases and the J gene lost 0 bases, with 7 bases spanning the gap. The CDR3 DNA follows: TGTGCCAGCAGTTTAACTCGATCTAACTATGGCTACACCTTC. Residues: CASSLTRSNYGYTF.

This clone has more than one count but fewer than ten. This CDR3 reads CASSGGSGYTF. CDR3 sequence (DNA): TGTGCCAGCAGCGGGGGTAGTGGCTACACCTTC. V gene TRBV11-1 combines with J gene TRBJ1-2, with a possible D match to TRBD1 (5 bases). The CDR3 length is 11 residues. CDR1 SGHAT and CDR2 FQDESV come from the germline V gene (reference sequence). Between the trimmed V and J ends, which lost 5 bases and 7 bases, there was a span of 8 bases.

A remark on this clone: The DNA is omitted, as the CDR3 cannot be located on it reliably, and the CDR3 follows TCRdb's listing. Here the CDR3 reads CASSFLGMGEQFF. This chain connects TRBV7-2 to TRBJ2-1. Germline-derived CDR1 and CDR2 are SGHTA and FQGNSA. The CDR3 length equals 13 residues, ends included.

This clone was observed a few times. V gene TRBV11-2 combines with J gene TRBJ2-1, with a weak D call TRBD2 (6 bases). Germline V gene lookup returns CDR1 SGHAT and CDR2 FQNNGV. V dropped 0 bases and J dropped 4 bases, with 13 bases sitting between them. The CDR3 is made up of 16 amino acids. This CDR3 is CASSLERLVPYNEQFF. DNA of the CDR3: TGTGCCAGCAGCTTAGAACGACTAGTCCCGTACAATGAGCAGTTCTTC.

CDR3: CASTLGQNYGYTF. The CDR3 DNA reads as TGTGCCAGTACTTTGGGGCAGAACTATGGCTACACCTTC. This chain uses TRBV28 with TRBJ1-2; TRBD1 is a possible D gene (5 bases). Per germline, CDR1 MDHEN and CDR2 SYDVKM. The CDR3 sequence is 13 residues long. Deletions cut 9 bases from V and 2 bases from J, with 13 bases between.

This clone was seen a few times. Additional DNA sequences in this sample encode the identical CDR3. CDR3 nucleotides: TGTGCCAGCAGCCAAGACAGGATGAACACTGAAGCTTTCTTT. Encoded protein: CASSQDRMNTEAFF. The gene calls are TRBV4-2 and TRBJ1-1, with D unresolved. Germline-derived CDR1 and CDR2 are LGHNA and YNFKEQ. The CDR3 loop spans 14 amino acids. The ends were cut back, 0 bases at V and 0 bases at J, with 5 bases in the middle.

This clone was seen only a few times. This chain uses TRBV19 with TRBJ1-5; D is unclear. The ends were cut back, 7 bases at V and 5 bases at J, with 15 bases in the middle. The CDR3 totals 14 residues. Germline V lookup: CDR1 LNHDA, CDR2 SQIVND (reference sequence). In nucleotides, the CDR3 is TGTGCCAGTACGAATTCGCATGGGGATCAGCCCCAGCATTTT. This sequence encodes CASTNSHGDQPQHF.

This clone appeared a few times. The chain joins TRBV4-3 to TRBJ1-2; 9 bases line up with TRBD1. J gave up 5 bases and V 0 bases, and 7 bases lay outside the gene matches. This CDR3 has 16 residues. The V gene's germline CDR1 is LGHNA and CDR2 YSLEER. The DNA of the CDR3 is TGCGCCAGCAGCCAAGACGTTTCGGGACAGGGTTATGGCTACACCTTC. This translates into CASSQDVSGQGYGYTF.

This clone has a count of ten or more. Other nucleotide sequences in the sample specify the same CDR3. The V and J genes are TRBV18 and TRBJ2-1, with D possibly TRBD1 on 6 matching bases. Trimming took off 0 bases at V and 0 bases at J, with 9 bases between the two ends. The CDR3 runs 16 residues. Germline V gene data show CDR1 as KGHSH and CDR2 as LQKENI. The CDR3 DNA sequence: TGTGCCAGCTCACCACCGGGACAAAGCTCCTACAATGAGCAGTTCTTC. This translates into CASSPPGQSSYNEQFF.

This clone was seen a handful of times. The V call is TRBV7-9, the J call TRBJ2-7, with D tentatively TRBD1 (5 bases). Germline lookup yields CDR1 SEHNR and CDR2 FQNEAQ (reference sequence). Trimming took off 5 bases at V and 7 bases at J, with 18 bases between the two ends. This CDR3 region has 14 residues. The CDR3 region has the DNA TGTGCCAGCAGCCCAGAGACCACAAAGGGGGAGCAGTACTTC. It encodes CASSPETTKGEQYF.

This clone was picked up a small number of times. The chain links TRBV10-2 to TRBJ1-5; D is undetermined. This CDR3 is 15 amino acids long. V lost 0 bases and J 9 bases, leaving 15 bases between the germline ends. CDR1 and CDR2 (germline): WSHSY, SAAADI. For the CDR3, the DNA is TGCGCCAGCAGTGAGTCTTTGGTGCGAGGTCGGCCCCAGCATTTT. It encodes CASSESLVRGRPQHF.

V usage is TRBV5-1 and J usage is TRBJ1-1; D unclear. V lost 0 bases and J lost 3, with 12 bases in between. This CDR3 has 15 residues. The germline gives CDR1 SGHRS, CDR2 YFSETQ. The CDR3 loop reads CASSLGRQIYTEAFF. The CDR3 bases are TGCGCCAGCAGCTTGGGTAGGCAGATCTACACTGAAGCTTTCTTT. Looking up the rest from reference TRBV5-1 and TRBJ1-1 gives the full variable domain: KAGVTQTPRYLIKTRGQQVTLSCSPISGHRSVSWYQQTPGQGLQFLFEYFSETQRNKGNFPGRFSGRQFSNSRSEMNVSTLELGDSALYLCASSLGRQIYTEAFFGQGTRLTVV.

This clone has a handful of counts. V is TRBV2 and J is TRBJ2-7; D is ambiguous. Germline CDR1 and CDR2: SNHLY and FYNNEI. Trimming shortened V by 2 bases and J by 5 bases, and 16 bases separated the two germline ends. The CDR3 length is 15 residues. As DNA, the CDR3 is TGTGCCAGCAGTGAACAAGGACGCCCTGTTAACGAGCAGTACTTC. This gives the protein CASSEQGRPVNEQYF.

The chain employs TRBV5-5 and TRBJ1-1; D gene uncertain. The germline CDR1 and CDR2 sequences are SGHKS and YYEKEE (reference sequence). V lost 1 base, J lost 0 bases, and 10 bases lay in between. This CDR3 has 15 residues. CDR3: CASSLREALNTEAFF. In DNA form, the CDR3 reads TGTGCCAGCAGCTTGCGGGAGGCACTGAACACTGAAGCTTTCTTT.

This sequence joins TRBV4-2 and TRBJ1-2; D is unclear. Trimming stripped 0 bases from V and 4 bases from J, with 3 bases between. In germline, CDR1 is LGHNA, CDR2 YNFKEQ. The CDR3 runs 12 residues. DNA of the CDR3: TGTGCCAGCAGCCAAGATGGCTATGGCTACACCTTC. This gives the protein CASSQDGYGYTF.